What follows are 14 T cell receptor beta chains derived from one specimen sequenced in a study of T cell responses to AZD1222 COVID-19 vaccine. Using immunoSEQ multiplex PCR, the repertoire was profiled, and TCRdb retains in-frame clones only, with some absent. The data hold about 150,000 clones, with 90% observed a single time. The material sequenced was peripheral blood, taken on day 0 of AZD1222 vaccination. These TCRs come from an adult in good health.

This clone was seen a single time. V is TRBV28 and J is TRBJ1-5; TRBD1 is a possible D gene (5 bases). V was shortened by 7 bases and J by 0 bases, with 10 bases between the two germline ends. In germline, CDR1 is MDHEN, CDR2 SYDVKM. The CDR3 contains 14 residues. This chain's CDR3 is CASTGTDSNQPQHF. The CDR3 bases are TGTGCCAGCACCGGGACGGATAGCAATCAGCCCCAGCATTTT.

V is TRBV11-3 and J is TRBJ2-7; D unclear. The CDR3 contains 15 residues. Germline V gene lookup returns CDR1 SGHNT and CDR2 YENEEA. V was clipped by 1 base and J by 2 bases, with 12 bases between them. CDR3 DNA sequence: TGTGCCAGCAGCTTAGTTGGGCCTCGGGCCTACGAGCAGTACTTC. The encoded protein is CASSLVGPRAYEQYF.

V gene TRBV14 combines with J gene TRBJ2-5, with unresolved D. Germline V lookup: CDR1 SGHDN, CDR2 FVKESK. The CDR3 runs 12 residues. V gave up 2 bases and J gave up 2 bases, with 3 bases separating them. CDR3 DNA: TGTGCCAGCAGCCAAATACAAGAGACCCAGTACTTC. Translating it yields CASSQIQETQYF.

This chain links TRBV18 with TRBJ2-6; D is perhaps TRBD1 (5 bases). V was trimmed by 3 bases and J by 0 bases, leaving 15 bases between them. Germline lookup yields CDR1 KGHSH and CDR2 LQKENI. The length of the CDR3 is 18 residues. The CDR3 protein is CASSPLTAQDSGANVLTF. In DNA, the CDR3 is TGTGCCAGCTCACCGTTGACAGCGCAGGACTCTGGGGCCAACGTCCTGACTTTC.

CDR3: CASWGGASTDTQYF. CDR3 nucleotides: TGTGCCAGCTGGGGGGGCGCCTCAACAGATACGCAGTATTTT. The V gene is TRBV7-2, the J gene TRBJ2-3, with D maybe TRBD2 (7 bases). The germline CDR1 and CDR2 sequences are SGHTA and FQGNSA. V lost 8 bases, J lost 3 bases, and 15 bases lay in between. This CDR3 has 14 residues.

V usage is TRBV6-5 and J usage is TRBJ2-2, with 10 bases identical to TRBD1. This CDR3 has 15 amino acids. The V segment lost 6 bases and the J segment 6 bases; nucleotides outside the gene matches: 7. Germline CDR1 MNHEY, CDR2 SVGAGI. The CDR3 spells CASSPGQGGPGELFF. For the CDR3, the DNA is TGTGCCAGCAGCCCCGGACAGGGGGGTCCCGGGGAGCTGTTTTTT.

This CDR3 is CASSYSWRGGAQNEQFF. Written as DNA, the CDR3 is TGTGCCAGCAGTTACTCGTGGCGGGGGGGTGCCCAGAATGAGCAGTTCTTC. This chain links TRBV6-2 or TRBV6-3 with TRBJ2-1, with 9 bases matching TRBD2. The CDR3 covers 17 residues. V gave up 0 bases and J gave up 7 bases; unmatched junction bases: 10. Per germline, CDR1 MNHEY and CDR2 SVGEGT.

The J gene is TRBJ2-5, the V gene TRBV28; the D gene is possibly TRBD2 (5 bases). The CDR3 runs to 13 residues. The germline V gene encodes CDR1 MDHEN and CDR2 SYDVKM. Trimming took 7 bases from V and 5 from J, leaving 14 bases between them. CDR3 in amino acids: CASTTYEGETQYF. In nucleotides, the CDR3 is TGTGCCAGCACTACTTACGAGGGCGAGACCCAGTACTTC.

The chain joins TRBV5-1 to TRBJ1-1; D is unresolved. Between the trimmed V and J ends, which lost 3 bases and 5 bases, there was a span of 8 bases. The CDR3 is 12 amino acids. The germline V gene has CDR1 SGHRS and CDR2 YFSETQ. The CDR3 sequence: CASSYGETEAFF. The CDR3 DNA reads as TGCGCCAGCAGCTACGGGGAGACTGAAGCTTTCTTT. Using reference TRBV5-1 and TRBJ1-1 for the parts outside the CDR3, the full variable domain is KAGVTQTPRYLIKTRGQQVTLSCSPISGHRSVSWYQQTPGQGLQFLFEYFSETQRNKGNFPGRFSGRQFSNSRSEMNVSTLELGDSALYLCASSYGETEAFFGQGTRLTVV.

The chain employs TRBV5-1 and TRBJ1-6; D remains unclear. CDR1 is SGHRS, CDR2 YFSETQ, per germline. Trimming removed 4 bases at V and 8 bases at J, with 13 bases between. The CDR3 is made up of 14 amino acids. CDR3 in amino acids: CASSPDRSYSPLHF. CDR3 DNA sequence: TGCGCCAGCAGCCCTGATAGGAGCTATTCACCCCTCCACTTT.

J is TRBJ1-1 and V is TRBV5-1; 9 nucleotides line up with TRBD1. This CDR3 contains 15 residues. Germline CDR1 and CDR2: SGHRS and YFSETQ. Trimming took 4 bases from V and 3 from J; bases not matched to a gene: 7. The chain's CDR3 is CASSRTTGGHTEAFF. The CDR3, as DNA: TGCGCCAGCAGCCGAACCACAGGGGGCCACACTGAAGCTTTCTTT.

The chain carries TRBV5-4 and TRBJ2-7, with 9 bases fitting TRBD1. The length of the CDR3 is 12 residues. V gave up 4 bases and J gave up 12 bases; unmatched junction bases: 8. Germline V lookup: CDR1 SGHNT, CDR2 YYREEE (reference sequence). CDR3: CASSKGQGEGYF. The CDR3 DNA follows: TGTGCCAGCAGCAAGGGACAGGGTGAAGGGTACTTC. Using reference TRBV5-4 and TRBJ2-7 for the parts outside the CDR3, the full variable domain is ETGVTQSPTHLIKTRGQQVTLRCSSQSGHNTVSWYQQALGQGPQFIFQYYREEENGRGNFPPRFSGLQFPNYSSELNVNALELDDSALYLCASSKGQGEGYFGPGTRLTVT.

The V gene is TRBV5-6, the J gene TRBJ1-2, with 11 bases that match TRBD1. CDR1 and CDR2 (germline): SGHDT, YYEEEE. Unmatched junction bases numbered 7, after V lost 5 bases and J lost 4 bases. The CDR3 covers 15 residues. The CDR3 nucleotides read TGTGCCAGCAGTCAACCGGGACAGGGGGTCTATGGCTACACCTTC. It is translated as CASSQPGQGVYGYTF.

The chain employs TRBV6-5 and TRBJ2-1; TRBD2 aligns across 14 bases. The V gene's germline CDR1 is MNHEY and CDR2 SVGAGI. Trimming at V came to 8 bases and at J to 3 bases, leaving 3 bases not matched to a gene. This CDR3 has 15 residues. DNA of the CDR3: TGTGCCAGCGAGGGACTAGCGGGGGACTACAATGAGCAGTTCTTC. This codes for CASEGLAGDYNEQFF.